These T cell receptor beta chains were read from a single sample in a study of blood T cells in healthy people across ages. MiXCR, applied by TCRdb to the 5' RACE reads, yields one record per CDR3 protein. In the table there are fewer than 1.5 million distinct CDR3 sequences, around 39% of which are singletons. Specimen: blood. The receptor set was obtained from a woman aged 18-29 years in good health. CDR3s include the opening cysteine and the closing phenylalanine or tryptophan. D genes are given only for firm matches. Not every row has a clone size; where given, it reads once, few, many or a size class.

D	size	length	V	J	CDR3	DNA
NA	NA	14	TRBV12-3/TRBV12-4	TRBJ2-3	CASSDRDCTDTQYF	TGTGCCAGCAGCGACAGGGACTGCACAGATACGCAGTATTTT
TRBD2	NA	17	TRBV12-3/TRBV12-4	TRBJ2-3	CASSLAGTSGSDDTQYF	TGTGCCAGCAGTTTAGCCGGGACTAGCGGGAGTGATGATACGCAGTATTTT
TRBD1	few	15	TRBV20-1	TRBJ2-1	CSARDRGPTHNEQFF	TGCAGTGCTAGAGACAGGGGGCCAACTCACAATGAGCAGTTCTTC
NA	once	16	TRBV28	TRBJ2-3	CASSLPNRGRTDTQYF	TGTGCCAGCAGTTTACCGAATCGGGGCCGGACAGATACGCAGTATTTT
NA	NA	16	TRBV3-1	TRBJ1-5	CASSQVSSGGAQPQHF	TGTGCCAGCAGCCAAGTTTCCTCGGGAGGGGCCCAGCCCCAGCATTTT
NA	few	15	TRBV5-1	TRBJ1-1	CASKLTELLNTEAFF	TGCGCCAGCAAACTGACAGAGCTTTTGAACACTGAAGCTTTCTTT
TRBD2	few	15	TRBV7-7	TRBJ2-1	CASSLNGRESNEQFF	TGTGCCAGCAGCTTAAACGGGAGGGAATCCAATGAGCAGTTCTTC
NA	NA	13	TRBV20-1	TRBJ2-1	CSAEGASVDEQFF	TGCAGTGCTGAAGGGGCTAGCGTGGATGAGCAGTTCTTC
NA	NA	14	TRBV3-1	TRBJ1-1	CASNRRTVNTEAFF	TGTGCCAGCAACCGCCGGACTGTGAACACTGAAGCTTTCTTT
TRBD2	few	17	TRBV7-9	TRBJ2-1	CASSLPMMAGAYNEQFF	TGTGCCAGCAGCTTACCCATGATGGCGGGAGCCTACAATGAGCAGTTCTTC
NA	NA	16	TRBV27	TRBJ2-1	CASSLNGAWGYNEQFF	TGTGCCAGCAGTTTAAACGGGGCCTGGGGCTACAATGAGCAGTTCTTC
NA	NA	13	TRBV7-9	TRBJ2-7	CVSSLEFPYEQYF	TGTGTCAGCAGCTTAGAGTTTCCCTACGAGCAGTACTTC
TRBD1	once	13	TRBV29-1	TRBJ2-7	CSVEHRDSYEQYF	TGCAGCGTTGAGCACCGGGACAGCTACGAGCAGTACTTC
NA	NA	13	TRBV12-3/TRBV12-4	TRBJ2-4	CASSPPRGAAPYF	TGTGCCAGCAGTCCCCCTAGAGGGGCGGCTCCGTACTTC
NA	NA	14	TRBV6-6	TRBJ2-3	CASRKRQATDTQYF	TGTGCCAGCAGGAAAAGACAGGCCACAGATACGCAGTATTTT
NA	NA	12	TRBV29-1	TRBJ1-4	CSGRGGNEKLFF	TGCAGCGGAAGGGGTGGTAATGAAAAACTGTTTTTT
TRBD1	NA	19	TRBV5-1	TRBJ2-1	CASSLPPPGGGNTYNEQFF	TGCGCCAGCAGTCTCCCGCCGCCAGGGGGCGGTAATACCTACAATGAGCAGTTCTTC
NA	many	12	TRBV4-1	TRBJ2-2	CASSGNTGELFF	TGTGCCAGCAGCGGGAACACCGGGGAGCTGTTTTTT
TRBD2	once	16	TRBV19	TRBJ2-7	CASSINKASGSYEQYF	TGTGCCAGTAGTATAAATAAGGCTAGCGGCTCCTACGAGCAGTACTTC
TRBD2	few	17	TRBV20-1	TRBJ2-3	CSARARSGAAGGDTQYF	TGCAGTGCTAGAGCTAGGAGCGGGGCCGCGGGGGGAGATACGCAGTATTTT
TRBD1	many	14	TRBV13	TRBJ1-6	CASSDTGANSPLHF	TGTGCCAGCAGCGACACAGGGGCAAATTCACCCCTCCACTTT
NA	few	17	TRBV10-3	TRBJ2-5	CAISESLGGGTQETQYF	TGTGCCATCAGTGAGTCTCTAGGAGGTGGGACCCAAGAGACCCAGTACTTC
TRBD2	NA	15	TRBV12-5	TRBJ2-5	CASGLLAGGQETQYF	TGTGCTAGTGGTTTGCTAGCGGGGGGTCAAGAGACCCAGTACTTC
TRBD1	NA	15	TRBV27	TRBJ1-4	CASSFLGQGNEKLFF	TGTGCCAGCAGTTTTCTGGGACAGGGGAATGAAAAACTGTTTTTT
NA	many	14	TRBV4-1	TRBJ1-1	CASSPDSLNTEAFF	TGCGCCAGCAGCCCGGACAGCCTGAACACTGAAGCTTTCTTT
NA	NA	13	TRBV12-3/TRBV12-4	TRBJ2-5	CASRATSEETQYF	TGTGCCAGCAGAGCCACTAGTGAGGAGACCCAGTACTTC
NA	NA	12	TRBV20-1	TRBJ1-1	CSARRGTTEAFF	TGCAGTGCTAGGCGGGGTACAACTGAAGCTTTCTTT
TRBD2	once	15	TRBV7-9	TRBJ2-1	CASKTSGRSYNEQFF	TGTGCCAGCAAAACTAGCGGGAGGTCCTACAATGAGCAGTTCTTC
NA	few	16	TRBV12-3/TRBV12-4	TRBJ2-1	CASSSNDGSSYNEQFF	TGTGCCAGCAGTTCAAACGACGGTTCCTCCTACAATGAGCAGTTCTTC
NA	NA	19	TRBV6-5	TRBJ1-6	CASSHWTADSGNTNSPLHF	TGTGCCAGCAGTCACTGGACCGCGGACAGCGGAAACACTAATTCACCCCTCCACTTT
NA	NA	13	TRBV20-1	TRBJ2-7	CSATEQRTFGQYF	TGCAGTGCTACGGAACAGCGAACCTTCGGGCAGTACTTC
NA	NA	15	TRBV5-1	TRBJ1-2	CTSSLEPSEGYGYTF	TGCACCAGCAGCTTGGAACCTTCCGAGGGCTATGGCTACACCTTC
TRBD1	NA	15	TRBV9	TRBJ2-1	CASSVWDRGESEQFF	TGTGCCAGCAGCGTATGGGACAGGGGAGAGAGTGAGCAGTTCTTC
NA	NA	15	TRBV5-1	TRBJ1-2	CASSFKTGANYGYTF	TGCGCCAGCAGCTTCAAGACAGGAGCTAACTATGGCTACACCTTC
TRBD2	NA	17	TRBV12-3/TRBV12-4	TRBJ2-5	CASSLGRLAGSRKTQYF	TGTGCCAGCAGTTTAGGGAGACTAGCGGGATCTCGGAAGACCCAGTACTTC
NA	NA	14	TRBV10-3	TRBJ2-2	CAIRLGPEAGELFF	TGTGCCATCAGGTTAGGACCGGAGGCCGGGGAGCTGTTTTTT
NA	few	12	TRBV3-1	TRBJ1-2	CASSQDKYGYTF	TGTGCCAGCAGCCAAGATAAGTATGGCTACACCTTC
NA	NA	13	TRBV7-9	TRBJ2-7	CASSLSGSSEQYF	TGTGCCAGCAGCTTATCCGGATCCTCCGAGCAGTACTTC
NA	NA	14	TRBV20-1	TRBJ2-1	CSASPAGLYNEQFF	TGCAGTGCTAGTCCAGCGGGCCTCTACAATGAGCAGTTCTTC
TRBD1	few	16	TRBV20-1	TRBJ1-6	CSARDSGQDNNSPLHF	TGCAGTGCTAGAGATAGCGGACAGGATAATAATTCACCCCTCCACTTT
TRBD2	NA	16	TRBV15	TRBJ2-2	CATSRERGANTGELFF	TGTGCCACCAGCAGAGAGCGGGGGGCAAACACCGGGGAGCTGTTTTTT